The TCR beta chain described here comes from a study of cytomegalovirus exposure and HLA in healthy donors. Findings of the study overall: High sensitivity and specificity were reportedly achieved when the classifier diagnosed cytomegalovirus status. Within the 100 to 150 validation repertoires, first-cohort TCR clusters tended to co-occur, according to a later analysis. Researchers catalogued about 150 TCR beta chains as cytomegalovirus-associated.

Some clones are missing from TCRdb's copy, which holds only in-frame ones; the method was immunoSEQ multiplex PCR. This table holds over 85,000 clones, roughly 87% found once. A note on this clone: No antigen is known for it.

The junction had 6 bases not matched to a gene; V was cut back by 0 bases and J by 6 bases. The CDR3 totals 17 residues. Germline loops: CDR1 SGHDN, CDR2 FVKESK. The donors were members of the roughly 120-subject validation cohort (separate from the roughly 700-subject first cohort). The sample comprised PBMCs. The source is a woman in her late teens or twenties in good health and CMV-seronegative. The chain has TRBV14 and TRBJ1-6, with TRBD1 matching 9 bases. The CDR3 reads CASSQDYAGQGNSPLHF. The CDR3 DNA follows: TGTGCCAGCAGCCAAGATTACGCGGGACAGGGTAATTCACCCCTCCACTTT.